This T cell receptor (beta chain) was documented in a study of OX40 agonist ivuxolimab in advanced cancers. Points from the study as a whole: At doses 0.1 to 3.0 mg/kg, CD4+ and CD8+ clones expanded. Near-lowest levels of clonal expansion characterized partial responders at 0.1-3.0 mg/kg. Among the nonresponders, some also had low normalized T-cell clonal expansion.

Germline V gene sequence: CDR1 MNHNS, CDR2 SASEGT. This CDR3 is built from 11 residues. V lost 4 bases and J lost 1, with 1 base in between. Note on this clone: The antigen remains unidentified.

Sequenced by immunoSEQ multiplex PCR; TCRdb stores in-frame clones only, minus some. This sample has 80,000 to 100,000 clones, with 92% found just once. This receptor was obtained from an adult with an advanced solid tumor such as melanoma, head and neck, liver or kidney cancer. The chain combines TRBV6-1 with TRBJ1-1; D not resolved. This material consisted of CD4+ or CD8+ T cells sorted from blood, taken in a trial of the OX40 agonist ivuxolimab. The CDR3 region is CASSGNTEAFF. CDR3 in DNA: TGTGCCAGCAGTGGGAACACTGAAGCTTTCTTT.